The source of this T cell receptor (beta chain) is a study of T cells in Graves' hyperthyroidism and ophthalmopathy. Across the study: Upon initial diagnosis and before any treatment, peripheral blood was collected.

The CDR3 loop spans 15 amino acids. Germline V gene data show CDR1 as SGDLS and CDR2 as YYNGEE. Germline trimming cut 1 base from V and 4 bases from J; bases unmatched to any gene: 5. TCR beta CDR3 regions were amplified from RNA. The study used the HTBI primer set for a first-round RT-PCR of the TCR CDR3. TCRdb ran MiXCR on the multiplex PCR reads and lists one entry per CDR3 protein. The sample lists nearly 600,000 distinct CDR3 sequences, 12% to 15% occurring once. General study findings and limits: Most clonotypes that expanded in the thyroid above 0.001 also showed up in blood.

Each ophthalmopathy patient scored at least 3 on the Clinical Activity Score and at least 4 on NOSPECS grade, with duration under 3 months. The diagnostic basis comprised clinical symptoms, serum thyroxine and TRAb, thyroid ultrasound and orbital computed tomography. This clonotype was observed at least ten times. The antigen is undetermined. The TCR originated in a young woman with Graves' ophthalmopathy. Sample: blood. The V call is TRBV9, the J call TRBJ2-1; 7 bases are shared with TRBD2. The CDR3 coding sequence is TGTGCCAGCAGCGTATGGGAGGGCGGGTACAATGAGCAGTTCTTC. This sequence encodes CASSVWEGGYNEQFF.